This record covers a single T cell receptor beta chain. These data come from a study of T cell clones after liver transplantation. The wider study: Post-transplant blood was tracked for graft-donor-reactive T cell clones identified in a pre-transplant mixed lymphocyte reaction. Graft-donor-reactive sequences were compared with third-party-reactive TCRbeta sequences from pre-transplant mixed lymphocyte reactions.

CDR3 length: 16 amino acids. Germline loops: CDR1 SGHRS, CDR2 YFSETQ. J lost 2 bases, V lost 0 bases, and 4 bases had no gene match. TCRdb's copy holds only in-frame clones and misses some; the assay was immunoSEQ multiplex PCR. Here the sample spans tens of thousands of clones, approximately 80% being singletons. The TCR sequence derives from a human patient who received a liver transplant. Some T cells may possibly be graft donor cells. Sample: CD4+ T cells from blood, taken 12 months after liver transplant. V gene TRBV5-1 combines with J gene TRBJ2-3; 9 nucleotides line up with TRBD1. In DNA form, the CDR3 reads TGCGCCAGCAGCTTGGACGGACAGGGGTACACAGATACGCAGTATTTT. This encodes CASSLDGQGYTDTQYF.